The sequence of this TCR beta chain was determined in a study of blood T cell repertoires in COVID-19. Study background: Sample material is recorded as cDNA or gDNA derived from T cells, B-cell-depleted T cells, or PBMCs.

Generated by immunoSEQ multiplex PCR, the TCRdb table keeps only in-frame clones and is missing some. The sample contains 240,000 or so clones, about 87% of which appear only once. Those who participated ranged in age from roughly 18 to 89 years and resided in about two dozen US areas. Participants had their cohort set by participant-reported clinical history. Trimming removed 3 bases from V and 3 bases from J; junction bases left unmatched: 9. CDR3 length: 16 amino acids. Germline lookup yields CDR1 SGHRS and CDR2 YFSETQ. This clonotype originated in a middle-aged man who had been exposed to COVID-19. V gene TRBV5-1 combines with J gene TRBJ2-7, with 10 bases that match TRBD1. The sample taken for sequencing was PBMCs or T cells enriched from blood (not recorded which). The CDR3 here is CASSSSGTGVGYEQYF. DNA for the CDR3: TGCGCCAGCAGCTCATCCGGGACAGGGGTCGGCTACGAGCAGTACTTC.